This TCR beta chain was documented in a study of beta chain features in type 1 diabetes. Donors underwent one heparinised blood draw, about 120 mL on average. CDR1 and CDR2 from the germline V gene are MNHNS and SASEGT. CDR3 length: 15 amino acids. Trimming took 2 bases from V and 5 from J; bases not matched to a gene: 7. Expressed TCRB transcripts got sequenced, as all isolated RNA was reverse transcribed. Some clones are missing from TCRdb's copy, which holds only in-frame ones; the method was immunoSEQ multiplex PCR. The table includes about 290,000 clones, roughly 8% detected once. This clone was observed a single time.

The sequence was obtained from a woman aged 18-29 years in good health. The gene calls are TRBV6-1 and TRBJ1-2; 8 bases line up with TRBD1. Sequencing was done on a sample of central memory CD4+ T cells from blood. This chain's CDR3 is CASSENRQGRYGYTF. CDR3 nucleotide sequence: TGTGCCAGCAGTGAAAACCGACAGGGGAGGTATGGCTACACCTTC.